The entry that follows covers one TCR beta chain sequence. As yet, its antigen is unknown. This specimen comes from a study of CD8+ T cells in alopecia areata. Germline V gene sequence: CDR1 SGHTA, CDR2 FQGNSA. The length of the CDR3 is 17 residues. V lost 1 base, J lost 4 bases, and 11 bases stayed unmatched. PBMCs yielded sorted CD4+ and CD8+ T cells. Study-level results: Normal scalp had lower clonality than lesional scalp, with alopecia totalis/universalis lesions showing this most strongly. Resident alphabeta T-cell populations of normal skin are likewise subject to sequencing in scalp samples. Whereas mice showed it more clearly, TCR sharing across patients was murkier, possibly because of HLA.

Extracted RNA was reverse transcribed into cDNA, the sequencing template. Generated by immunoSEQ multiplex PCR, the TCRdb table keeps only in-frame clones and is missing some. Here the sample spans around 100,000 clones, approximately 58% being singletons. This sequence joins TRBV7-2 and TRBJ2-5, with 8 bases lining up with TRBD1. This clonotype originated in a human donor in good health. Material: CD4+ T cells sorted from blood. The chain's CDR3 is CASSLGAPRTGSETQYF. For the CDR3, the DNA is TGTGCCAGCAGCTTAGGAGCGCCAAGGACAGGGTCAGAGACCCAGTACTTC.